Listed below are T cell receptor beta chains from one sample, sequenced in a study of T-cell reconstitution after alpha-beta-depleted transplantation in children. TCRdb reprocessed the PCR reads with MiXCR, giving one entry per CDR3 protein. The sample has roughly 350,000 distinct CDR3 sequences; about a sixth are singletons. Source: PBMCs, mostly from graft donor cells, taken 360 days after TCRalphabeta/CD19-depleted stem cell transplant. Receptors originate from a male patient aged 2 to 9 who had a stem cell transplant for acute lymphoblastic leukemia, so the T cells may come from the graft donor. CDR3s include the opening cysteine and the closing phenylalanine or tryptophan. Fields, in order: J gene, D gene, CDR3 length, V gene, clone size, CDR3 DNA, CDR3 protein. A D gene is named only where the DNA matches it firmly. Not all rows give a size; the values are once, few, many and, for expanded clones, a class.

J: TRBJ2-7; D: TRBD2; length: 15; V: TRBV30; size: .; DNA: TGTGCCTGGAGAATGGGGACTAGCGGGAGCGACGAGCAGTACTTC; CDR3: CAWRMGTSGSDEQYF
J: TRBJ2-7; D: TRBD2; length: 14; V: TRBV29-1; size: .; DNA: TGCAGCGTTGGGCTAGCGGAACCTACCTACGAGCAGTACTTC; CDR3: CSVGLAEPTYEQYF
J: TRBJ1-6; D: TRBD1; length: 15; V: TRBV4-1; size: many; DNA: TGCGCCAGCAGCCAAGAGAAGGACAGGATTTCACCCCTCCACTTT; CDR3: CASSQEKDRISPLHF
J: TRBJ1-1; D: .; length: 17; V: TRBV20-1; size: .; DNA: TGCAGTGCTAGAGCCCCGCTTCTGGGGTCGGGGTCCACTGAAGCTTTCTTT; CDR3: CSARAPLLGSGSTEAFF
J: TRBJ2-3; D: TRBD1; length: 14; V: TRBV29-1; size: many; DNA: TGCAGCGTTGAAGGGGGACAGGGTTTTAATACGCAGTATTTT; CDR3: CSVEGGQGFNTQYF
J: TRBJ2-4; D: .; length: 17; V: TRBV2; size: many; DNA: TGTGCCAGCAGTGAATCAATTGGACTCTCAGCCAAAAACATTCAGTACTTC; CDR3: CASSESIGLSAKNIQYF
J: TRBJ2-7; D: TRBD2; length: 15; V: TRBV12-3/TRBV12-4; size: .; DNA: TGTGCCAGCAGTTTAGACCCAGCGGGAGCCTACGAGCAGTACTTC; CDR3: CASSLDPAGAYEQYF
J: TRBJ1-3; D: .; length: 16; V: TRBV7-9; size: .; DNA: TGTGCCAGCAGCTGGCCGCACGGATCCCCTGGAAACACCATATATTTT; CDR3: CASSWPHGSPGNTIYF
J: TRBJ2-3; D: TRBD2; length: 15; V: TRBV12-3/TRBV12-4; size: .; DNA: TGTGCCAGCAACCAAGCGGGAGTTATTGCGGATACGCAGTATTTT; CDR3: CASNQAGVIADTQYF
J: TRBJ2-1; D: .; length: 12; V: TRBV28; size: many; DNA: TGTGCCAGCAGTGAATACCGGGGTGAGCAGTTCTTC; CDR3: CASSEYRGEQFF
J: TRBJ1-6; D: .; length: 16; V: TRBV28; size: .; DNA: TGTGCCAGCAGTCCCCCTCGGGCGGGTGCTAATTCACCCCTCCACTTT; CDR3: CASSPPRAGANSPLHF
J: TRBJ2-2; D: .; length: 13; V: TRBV7-6; size: .; DNA: TGTGCCAGCCGGGGCAGCAACACCGGGGAGCTGTTTTTT; CDR3: CASRGSNTGELFF
J: TRBJ2-1; D: TRBD2; length: 17; V: TRBV12-3/TRBV12-4; size: few; DNA: TGTGCCAGCAGTTCCTCATTTAGCGGGAGTGCCTACAATGAGCAGTTCTTC; CDR3: CASSSSFSGSAYNEQFF
J: TRBJ2-2; D: TRBD1; length: 13; V: TRBV29-1; size: .; DNA: TGCAGCGTATGGGACAGCTACACCGGGGAGCTGTTTTTT; CDR3: CSVWDSYTGELFF
J: TRBJ2-2; D: TRBD2; length: 15; V: TRBV5-1; size: .; DNA: TGCGCCAGCAGCCGCCTTACTAGCGATGGCGGGGAGCTGTTTTTT; CDR3: CASSRLTSDGGELFF
J: TRBJ1-5; D: TRBD1; length: 18; V: TRBV6-2/TRBV6-3; size: .; DNA: TGTGCCAGCACCCGGGACAGCCAAGGGGTCCTGAGCAATCAGCCCCAGCATTTT; CDR3: CASTRDSQGVLSNQPQHF
J: TRBJ2-2; D: TRBD1; length: 16; V: TRBV6-5; size: many; DNA: TGTGCCAGCAGTTACCGGACAGGGCCCTACACCGGGGAGCTGTTTTTT; CDR3: CASSYRTGPYTGELFF
J: TRBJ1-2; D: .; length: 15; V: TRBV4-1; size: few; DNA: TGCGCCAGCAGCCAAGAAGGCCTACGGGGCTATGGCTACACCTTC; CDR3: CASSQEGLRGYGYTF
J: TRBJ2-5; D: TRBD2; length: 15; V: TRBV30; size: few; DNA: TGTGCCTGGAGTACCGGGACTAGCGGCCAAGAGACCCAGTACTTC; CDR3: CAWSTGTSGQETQYF
J: TRBJ1-1; D: .; length: 13; V: TRBV6-5; size: few; DNA: TGTGCCAGCAGTTACCCGGGGACGACTGAAGCTTTCTTT; CDR3: CASSYPGTTEAFF
J: TRBJ2-1; D: TRBD2; length: 18; V: TRBV6-2/TRBV6-3; size: .; DNA: TGTGCCAGCAGTCCCCGCCCGACTAGCGGGAACTCCTACAATGAGCAGTTCTTC; CDR3: CASSPRPTSGNSYNEQFF
J: TRBJ2-7; D: .; length: 15; V: TRBV28; size: .; DNA: TGTGCCAGCAGTCCCGGGCCCCCTGGGGTTTACGAGCAGTACTTC; CDR3: CASSPGPPGVYEQYF
J: TRBJ2-5; D: .; length: 17; V: TRBV9; size: .; DNA: TGTGCCAGCAGCGTAGGCCCCGGTACGGGACCTCAAGAGACCCAGTACTTC; CDR3: CASSVGPGTGPQETQYF
J: TRBJ2-3; D: TRBD2; length: 17; V: TRBV5-5; size: few; DNA: TGTGCCAGCAGCACTCCGGGACTAGCGGGCCACACAGATACGCAGTATTTT; CDR3: CASSTPGLAGHTDTQYF
J: TRBJ2-7; D: TRBD1; length: 15; V: TRBV28; size: few; DNA: TGTGCCAGCAGTGCAGGGGGCGTTACATCCTACGAGCAGTACTTC; CDR3: CASSAGGVTSYEQYF
J: TRBJ1-5; D: TRBD1; length: 16; V: TRBV19; size: few; DNA: TGTGCCAGTAGTGCTGGGACAGCACAATCATGGGAGGCCCAGCATTTT; CDR3: CASSAGTAQSWEAQHF
J: TRBJ2-2; D: .; length: 15; V: TRBV7-9; size: .; DNA: TGTGCCAGCAGCTTAGTCGGACGTAACACCGGGGAGCTGTTTTTT; CDR3: CASSLVGRNTGELFF
J: TRBJ2-2; D: .; length: 14; V: TRBV5-4; size: .; DNA: TGTGCCAGCAGCCTACAGGGATTTGACGGGGAGCTGTTTTTT; CDR3: CASSLQGFDGELFF
J: TRBJ2-1; D: .; length: 13; V: TRBV15; size: .; DNA: TGTGCCACCAGCACCCTCCAGGGAAATGAGCAGTTCTTC; CDR3: CATSTLQGNEQFF
J: TRBJ2-7; D: .; length: 15; V: TRBV28; size: .; DNA: TGTGCCAGCACCCTTAGAATTGGGGATTCCTACGAGCAGTACTTC; CDR3: CASTLRIGDSYEQYF
J: TRBJ2-1; D: TRBD2; length: 15; V: TRBV5-5; size: few; DNA: TGTGCCAGCAGCTGGACTAGCGGGGACGGTTTCGGGCAGTTCTTC; CDR3: CASSWTSGDGFGQFF
J: TRBJ2-1; D: .; length: 16; V: TRBV9; size: few; DNA: TGTGCCAGCAGCGTAGACAGGGAAACGTTAGAGAATGAGCAGTTCTTC; CDR3: CASSVDRETLENEQFF
J: TRBJ2-5; D: TRBD1; length: 15; V: TRBV11-2; size: .; DNA: TGTGCCAGCAGCTCTGGGACAGGGGAAGGAGAGACCCAGTACTTC; CDR3: CASSSGTGEGETQYF
J: TRBJ2-3; D: .; length: 15; V: TRBV5-1; size: .; DNA: TGCGCCAGCAGCTCTGTGGAGAGGGGCACAGATACGCAGTATTTT; CDR3: CASSSVERGTDTQYF
J: TRBJ1-2; D: .; length: 11; V: TRBV20-1; size: .; DNA: TGCAGTGCTAGGCAGGGATTAGGCTACACCTTC; CDR3: CSARQGLGYTF
J: TRBJ2-1; D: TRBD2; length: 15; V: TRBV24-1; size: few; DNA: TGTGCCACCAGTGTCGGACTAGCGGGTTACAATGAGCAGTTCTTC; CDR3: CATSVGLAGYNEQFF
J: TRBJ1-2; D: TRBD1; length: 14; V: TRBV14; size: many; DNA: TGTGCCAGCAGCAACCGGGACAGGGACTATGGCTACACCTTC; CDR3: CASSNRDRDYGYTF
J: TRBJ2-7; D: TRBD1; length: 15; V: TRBV5-1; size: .; DNA: TGCGCCAGCAGCTTGGAGGACAGGGGGCTTGGGGAGCAGTACTTC; CDR3: CASSLEDRGLGEQYF
J: TRBJ2-7; D: TRBD2; length: 15; V: TRBV27; size: many; DNA: TGTGCCAGCAGTTCTGGGACTAGCGGGATCAACGAGCAGTACTTC; CDR3: CASSSGTSGINEQYF
J: TRBJ1-3; D: .; length: 13; V: TRBV5-1; size: many; DNA: TGCGCCAGCAGCCTGGACAGTAGAAACACCATATATTTT; CDR3: CASSLDSRNTIYF
J: TRBJ2-6; D: .; length: 20; V: TRBV5-1; size: .; DNA: TGCGCCAGCAGCTTGGCTCCGACTGACAGGCCCCGCTCTGGGGCCAACGTCCTGACTTTC; CDR3: CASSLAPTDRPRSGANVLTF
J: TRBJ2-2; D: .; length: 15; V: TRBV6-5; size: few; DNA: TGTGCCAGCAGTTTCCAGTTTTTGAACACCGGGGAGCTGTTTTTT; CDR3: CASSFQFLNTGELFF
J: TRBJ2-1; D: .; length: 15; V: TRBV29-1; size: .; DNA: TGCAGCGTTGACATCCGGCCGCGAGCTCACAATGAGCAGTTCTTC; CDR3: CSVDIRPRAHNEQFF
J: TRBJ2-5; D: TRBD1; length: 15; V: TRBV5-6; size: many; DNA: TGTGCCAGCAGCTTGGAACGTGGACAGGGAAAGACCCAGTACTTC; CDR3: CASSLERGQGKTQYF
J: TRBJ2-7; D: TRBD2; length: 14; V: TRBV10-3; size: .; DNA: TGTGCCATCAGCATCACTAGCGGAACCTACGAGCAGTACTTC; CDR3: CAISITSGTYEQYF
J: TRBJ2-1; D: TRBD2; length: 16; V: TRBV12-5; size: .; DNA: TGTGCTAGTGGTTTTTCGGGACTAGCCCCCTACAATGAGCAGTTCTTC; CDR3: CASGFSGLAPYNEQFF
J: TRBJ1-1; D: .; length: 13; V: TRBV4-1; size: few; DNA: TGCGCCAGCAGCCAAGATTGGGCCGCTGAAGCTTTCTTT; CDR3: CASSQDWAAEAFF
J: TRBJ2-1; D: .; length: 14; V: TRBV11-2; size: many; DNA: TGTGCCAGCAGCTGGACATCGATCAATCATGAGCAGTTCTTC; CDR3: CASSWTSINHEQFF
J: TRBJ2-4; D: .; length: 16; V: TRBV10-1; size: .; DNA: TGCGCCAGCAGTGAGTCGACTCCGAGAAGGGGGGCCATTCAGTACTTC; CDR3: CASSESTPRRGAIQYF
J: TRBJ1-1; D: TRBD1; length: 20; V: TRBV4-3; size: once; DNA: TGCGCCAGCAGCCAAGATTGGGCCACAGGGGGGAGGACCCAGAACACTGAAGCTTTCTTT; CDR3: CASSQDWATGGRTQNTEAFF
J: TRBJ2-1; D: .; length: 12; V: TRBV4-1; size: .; DNA: TGCGCCAGCAGCCCGACTATGAATGAGCAGTTCTTC; CDR3: CASSPTMNEQFF
J: TRBJ2-2; D: TRBD1; length: 15; V: TRBV6-1; size: .; DNA: TGTGCCAGCAGTCCCGGGACAGCCTACACCGGGGAGCTGTTTTTT; CDR3: CASSPGTAYTGELFF
J: TRBJ2-7; D: .; length: 13; V: TRBV6-2/TRBV6-3; size: many; DNA: TGTGCCAGCCGGGCGCATGGGGGATCCGAGCAGTACTTC; CDR3: CASRAHGGSEQYF
J: TRBJ2-3; D: TRBD1; length: 16; V: TRBV12-3/TRBV12-4; size: .; DNA: TGTGCCAGCAATTCCCGAGCGACAGGGGGGACAGATACGCAGTATTTT; CDR3: CASNSRATGGTDTQYF
J: TRBJ2-7; D: TRBD1; length: 17; V: TRBV29-1; size: .; DNA: TGCAGCGTTGGAGGGCGTACAGGGGGCGGTTCTCCCTACGAGCAGTACTTC; CDR3: CSVGGRTGGGSPYEQYF
J: TRBJ2-7; D: TRBD2; length: 21; V: TRBV12-3/TRBV12-4; size: few; DNA: TGTGCCAGCAGTTCCACTGGACTAGCGGGGGGCCCGGGGTTTTTTCCGTACGAGCAGTACTTC; CDR3: CASSSTGLAGGPGFFPYEQYF
J: TRBJ2-5; D: .; length: 13; V: TRBV9; size: .; DNA: TGTGCCAGCAGCCCCAGGACCCGAATGACCCAGTACTTC; CDR3: CASSPRTRMTQYF
J: TRBJ2-1; D: .; length: 13; V: TRBV10-3; size: many; DNA: TGTGCCATCAGTGAGCCCCCGGCCAATGAGCAGTTCTTC; CDR3: CAISEPPANEQFF
J: TRBJ2-1; D: .; length: 13; V: TRBV10-3; size: many; DNA: TGTGCCATCAGTGGTCTTAGCGGAAGCGAGCAGTTCTTC; CDR3: CAISGLSGSEQFF